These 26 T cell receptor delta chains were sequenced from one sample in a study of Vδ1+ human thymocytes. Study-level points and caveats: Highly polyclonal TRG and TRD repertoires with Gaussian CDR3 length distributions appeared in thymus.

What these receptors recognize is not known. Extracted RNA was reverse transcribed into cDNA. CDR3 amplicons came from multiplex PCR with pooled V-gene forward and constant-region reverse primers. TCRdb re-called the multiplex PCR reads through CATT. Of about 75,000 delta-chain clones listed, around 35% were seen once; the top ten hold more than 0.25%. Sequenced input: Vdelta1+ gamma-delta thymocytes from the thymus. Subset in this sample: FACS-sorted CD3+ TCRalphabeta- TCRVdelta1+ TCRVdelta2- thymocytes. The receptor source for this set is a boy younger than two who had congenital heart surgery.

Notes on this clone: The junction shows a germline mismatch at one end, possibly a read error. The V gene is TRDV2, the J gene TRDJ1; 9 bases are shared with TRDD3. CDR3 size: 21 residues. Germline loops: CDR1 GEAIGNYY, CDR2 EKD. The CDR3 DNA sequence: TGTGCCTGTGACACCGGCTGTTCTACCCTACTGGGGGACCGGTACACCAATAAACTCATCTTT. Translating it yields CACDTGCSTLLGDRYTNKLIF.

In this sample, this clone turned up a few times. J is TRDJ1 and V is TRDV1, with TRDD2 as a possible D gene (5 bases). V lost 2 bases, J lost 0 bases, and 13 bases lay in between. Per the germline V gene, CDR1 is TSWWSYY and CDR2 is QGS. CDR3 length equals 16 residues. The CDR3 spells CALGEFQLPYTDKLIF. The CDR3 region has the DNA TGTGCTCTTGGGGAATTTCAGCTTCCGTACACCGATAAACTCATCTTT.

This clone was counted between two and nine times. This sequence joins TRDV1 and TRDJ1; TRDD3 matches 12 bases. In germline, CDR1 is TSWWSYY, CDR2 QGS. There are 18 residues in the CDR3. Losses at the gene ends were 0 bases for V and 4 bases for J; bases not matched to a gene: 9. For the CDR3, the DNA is TGTGCTCTTGGGGAACTTTACCGTACTGGGGGATACCTCGATAAACTCATCTTT. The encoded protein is CALGELYRTGGYLDKLIF.

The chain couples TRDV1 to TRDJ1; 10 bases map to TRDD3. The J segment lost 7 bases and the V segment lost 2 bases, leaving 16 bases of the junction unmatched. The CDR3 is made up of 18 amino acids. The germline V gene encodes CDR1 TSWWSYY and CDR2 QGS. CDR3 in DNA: TGTGCTCTTGGGGAAGCCCTCCCTTTACTGGGGGATGATGGTAAACTCATCTTT. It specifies CALGEALPLLGDDGKLIF.

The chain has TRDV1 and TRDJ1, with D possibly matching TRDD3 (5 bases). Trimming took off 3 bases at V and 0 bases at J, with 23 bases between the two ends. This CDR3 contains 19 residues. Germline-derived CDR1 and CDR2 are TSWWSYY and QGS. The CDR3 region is CALGDHPLIPPLYTDKLIF. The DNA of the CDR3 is TGTGCTCTTGGGGACCACCCCTTGATACCCCCGCTGTACACCGATAAACTCATCTTT.

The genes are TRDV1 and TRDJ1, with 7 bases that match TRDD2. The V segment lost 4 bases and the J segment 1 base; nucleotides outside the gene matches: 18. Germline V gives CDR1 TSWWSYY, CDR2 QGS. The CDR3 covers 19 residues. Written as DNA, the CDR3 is TGTGCTCTTGGGGTTTTTCCTACCCGCGGGGGGCCTGTCACCGATAAACTCATCTTT. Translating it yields CALGVFPTRGGPVTDKLIF.

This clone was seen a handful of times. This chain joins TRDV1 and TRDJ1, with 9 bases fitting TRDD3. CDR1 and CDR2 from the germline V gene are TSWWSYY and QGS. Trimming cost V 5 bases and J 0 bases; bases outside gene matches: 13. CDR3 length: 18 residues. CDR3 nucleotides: TGTGCTCTTGGGCGTTTACTGGGGATACGCGGGTACACCGATAAACTCATCTTT. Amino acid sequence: CALGRLLGIRGYTDKLIF.

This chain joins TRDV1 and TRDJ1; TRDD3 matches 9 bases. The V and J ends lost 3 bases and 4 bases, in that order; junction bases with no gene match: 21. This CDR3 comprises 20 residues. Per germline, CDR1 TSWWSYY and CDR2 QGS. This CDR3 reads CALGDCRIPTTGGGGDKLIF. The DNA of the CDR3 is TGTGCTCTTGGGGATTGCCGTATCCCTACAACTGGGGGAGGGGGCGATAAACTCATCTTT.

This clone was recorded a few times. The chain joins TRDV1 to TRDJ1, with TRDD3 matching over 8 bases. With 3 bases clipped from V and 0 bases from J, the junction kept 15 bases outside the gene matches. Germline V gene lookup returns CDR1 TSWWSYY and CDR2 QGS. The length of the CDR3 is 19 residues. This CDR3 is CALGDPYTLGDLNTDKLIF. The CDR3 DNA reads TGTGCTCTTGGGGACCCCTACACTCTGGGGGACTTGAACACCGATAAACTCATCTTT.

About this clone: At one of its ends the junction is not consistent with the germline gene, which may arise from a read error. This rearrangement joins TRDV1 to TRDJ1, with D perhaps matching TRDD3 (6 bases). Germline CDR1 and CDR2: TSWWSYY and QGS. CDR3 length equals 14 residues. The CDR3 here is CAPGEHGCPDKLIF. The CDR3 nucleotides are TGTGCTCCTGGGGAACACGGATGTCCCGATAAACTCATCTTT.

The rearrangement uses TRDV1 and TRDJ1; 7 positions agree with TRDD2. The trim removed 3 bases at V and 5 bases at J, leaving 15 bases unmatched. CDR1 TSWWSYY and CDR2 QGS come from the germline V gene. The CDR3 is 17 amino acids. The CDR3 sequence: CALGDQHNLPRGDKLIF. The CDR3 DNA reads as TGTGCTCTTGGGGATCAACATAATCTTCCTAGAGGAGATAAACTCATCTTT.

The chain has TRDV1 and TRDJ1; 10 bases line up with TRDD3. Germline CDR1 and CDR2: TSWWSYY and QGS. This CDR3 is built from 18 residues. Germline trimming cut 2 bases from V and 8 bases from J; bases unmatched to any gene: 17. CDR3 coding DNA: TGTGCTCTTGGGGAAGATCGCTCGGGGGATACGCAAGCGATAAAACTCATCTTT. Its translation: CALGEDRSGDTQAIKLIF.

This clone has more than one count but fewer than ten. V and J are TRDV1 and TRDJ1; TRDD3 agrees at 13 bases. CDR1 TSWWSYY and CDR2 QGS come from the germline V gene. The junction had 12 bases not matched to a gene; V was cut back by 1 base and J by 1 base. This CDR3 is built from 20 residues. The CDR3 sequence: CALGEPFLRYWGIRTDKLIF. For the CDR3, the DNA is TGTGCTCTTGGGGAACCCTTCCTACGGTACTGGGGGATACGCACCGATAAACTCATCTTT.

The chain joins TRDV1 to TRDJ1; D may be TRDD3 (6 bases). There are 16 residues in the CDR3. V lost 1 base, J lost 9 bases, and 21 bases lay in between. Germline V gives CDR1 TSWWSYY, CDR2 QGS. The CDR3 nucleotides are TGTGCTCTTGGGGAACGTGGGACGATACGCGGGAGAGAACTCATCTTT. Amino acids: CALGERGTIRGRELIF.

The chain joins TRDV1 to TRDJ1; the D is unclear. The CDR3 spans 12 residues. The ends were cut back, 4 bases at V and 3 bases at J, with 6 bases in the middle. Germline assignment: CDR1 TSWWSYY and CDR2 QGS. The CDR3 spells CALGAPPDKLIF. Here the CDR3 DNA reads TGTGCTCTTGGGGCCCCCCCCGATAAACTCATCTTT.

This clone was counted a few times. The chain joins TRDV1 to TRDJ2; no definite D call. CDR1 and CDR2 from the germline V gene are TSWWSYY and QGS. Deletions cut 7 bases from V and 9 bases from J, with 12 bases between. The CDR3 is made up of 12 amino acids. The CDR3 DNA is TGTGCTCTTGCCGGGTTGGGAACACAACTCTTCTTT. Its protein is CALAGLGTQLFF.

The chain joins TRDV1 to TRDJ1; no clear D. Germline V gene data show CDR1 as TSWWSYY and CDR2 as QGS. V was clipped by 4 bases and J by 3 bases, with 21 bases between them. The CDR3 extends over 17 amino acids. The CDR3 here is CALGGKVMVIDSDKLIF. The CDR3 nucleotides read TGTGCTCTTGGGGGTAAGGTAATGGTAATCGACTCCGATAAACTCATCTTT.

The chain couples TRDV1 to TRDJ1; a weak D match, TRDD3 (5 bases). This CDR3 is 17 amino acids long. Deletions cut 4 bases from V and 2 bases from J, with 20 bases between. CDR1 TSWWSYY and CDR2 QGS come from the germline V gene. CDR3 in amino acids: CALGARLRGTGTDKLIF. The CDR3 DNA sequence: TGTGCTCTTGGGGCACGGCTTCGGGGAACGGGTACCGATAAACTCATCTTT.

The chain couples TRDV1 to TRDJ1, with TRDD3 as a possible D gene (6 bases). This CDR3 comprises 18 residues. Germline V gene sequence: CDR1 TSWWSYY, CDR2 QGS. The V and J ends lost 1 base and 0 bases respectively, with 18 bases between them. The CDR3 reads CALGEPRFGIADTDKLIF. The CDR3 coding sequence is TGTGCTCTTGGGGAACCCAGGTTCGGGATAGCCGACACCGATAAACTCATCTTT.

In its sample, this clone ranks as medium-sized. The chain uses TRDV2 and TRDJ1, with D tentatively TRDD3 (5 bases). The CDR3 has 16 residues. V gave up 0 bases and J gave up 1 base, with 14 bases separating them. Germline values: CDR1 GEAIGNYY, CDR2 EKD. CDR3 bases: TGTGCCTGTGACACCGTAGGGATGCAACCCACCGATAAACTCATCTTT. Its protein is CACDTVGMQPTDKLIF.

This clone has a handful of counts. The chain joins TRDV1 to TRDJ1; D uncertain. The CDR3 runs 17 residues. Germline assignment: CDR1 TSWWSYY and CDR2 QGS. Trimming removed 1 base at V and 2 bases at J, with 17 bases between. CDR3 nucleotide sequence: TGTGCTCTTGGGGAACCGAGCCCCCTTTCGCCGACCGATAAACTCATCTTT. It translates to CALGEPSPLSPTDKLIF.

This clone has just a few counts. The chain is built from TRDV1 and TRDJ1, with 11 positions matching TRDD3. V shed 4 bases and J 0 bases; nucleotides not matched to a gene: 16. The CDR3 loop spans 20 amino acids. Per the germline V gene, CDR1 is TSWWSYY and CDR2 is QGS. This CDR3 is CALGGERPSWGILDTDKLIF. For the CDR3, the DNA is TGTGCTCTTGGGGGAGAGAGGCCTTCCTGGGGGATACTCGACACCGATAAACTCATCTTT.

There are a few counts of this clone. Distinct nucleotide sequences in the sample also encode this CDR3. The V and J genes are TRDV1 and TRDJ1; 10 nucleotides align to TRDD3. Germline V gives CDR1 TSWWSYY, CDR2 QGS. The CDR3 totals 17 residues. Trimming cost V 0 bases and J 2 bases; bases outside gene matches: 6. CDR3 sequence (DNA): TGTGCTCTTGGGGAACTTACGGGGGATACGAGTACCGATAAACTCATCTTT. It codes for CALGELTGDTSTDKLIF.

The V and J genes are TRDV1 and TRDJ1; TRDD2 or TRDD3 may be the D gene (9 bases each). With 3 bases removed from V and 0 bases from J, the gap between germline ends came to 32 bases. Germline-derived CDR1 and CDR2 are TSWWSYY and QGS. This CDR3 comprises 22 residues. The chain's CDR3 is CALGDPFLPITGGHRYTDKLIF. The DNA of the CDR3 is TGTGCTCTTGGGGATCCCTTCCTACCGATTACTGGGGGACACCGGTACACCGATAAACTCATCTTT.

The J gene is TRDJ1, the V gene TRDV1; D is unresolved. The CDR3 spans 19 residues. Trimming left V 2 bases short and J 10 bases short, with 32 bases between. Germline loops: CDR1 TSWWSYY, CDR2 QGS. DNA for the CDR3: TGTGCTCTTGGGGAAGATCCCTCTAAGAGATCGGAGGAGTGTAGAGTACTCATCTTT. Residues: CALGEDPSKRSEECRVLIF.

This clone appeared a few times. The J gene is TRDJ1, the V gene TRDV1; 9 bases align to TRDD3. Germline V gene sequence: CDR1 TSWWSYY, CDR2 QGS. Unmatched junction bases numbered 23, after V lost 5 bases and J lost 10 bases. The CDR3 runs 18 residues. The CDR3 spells CALGSYKVLSWGIVGLIF. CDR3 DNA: TGTGCTCTTGGGAGCTACAAGGTTTTGTCCTGGGGGATCGTGGGACTCATCTTT.